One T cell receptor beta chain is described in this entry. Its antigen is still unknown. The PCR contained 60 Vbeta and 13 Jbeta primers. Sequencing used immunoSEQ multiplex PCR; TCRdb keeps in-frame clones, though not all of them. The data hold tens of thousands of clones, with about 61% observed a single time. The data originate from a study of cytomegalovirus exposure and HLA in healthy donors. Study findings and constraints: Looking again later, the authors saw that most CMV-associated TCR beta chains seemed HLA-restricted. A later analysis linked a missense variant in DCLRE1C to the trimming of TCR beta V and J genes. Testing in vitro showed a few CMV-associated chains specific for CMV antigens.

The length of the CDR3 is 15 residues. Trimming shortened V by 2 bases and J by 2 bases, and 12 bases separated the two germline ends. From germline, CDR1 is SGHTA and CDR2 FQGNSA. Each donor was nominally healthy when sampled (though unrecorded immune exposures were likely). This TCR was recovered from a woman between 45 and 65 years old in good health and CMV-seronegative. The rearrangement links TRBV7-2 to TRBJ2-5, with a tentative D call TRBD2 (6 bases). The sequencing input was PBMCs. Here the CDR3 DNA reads TGTGCCAGCAGCTTAAGCCTAGCGCCTCAAGAGACCCAGTACTTC. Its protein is CASSLSLAPQETQYF.